A few counts support the clone carrying this T cell receptor beta chain. PCR involved 60 Vbeta and 13 Jbeta primers. Produced via immunoSEQ multiplex PCR; TCRdb's table is partial and in-frame only. The sample lists 150,000 to 200,000 clones; 77% were seen once. This sample was included in a study of cytomegalovirus exposure and HLA in healthy donors. Unmatched junction bases numbered 9, after V lost 1 base and J lost 3 bases. Germline V gene data show CDR1 as MGHRA and CDR2 as YSYEKL. The CDR3 runs 17 residues. J is TRBJ2-1 and V is TRBV4-1; 7 bases are shared with TRBD2. The sequenced material came from PBMCs. This receptor was taken from a female donor in good health and CMV-seronegative. The CDR3 loop reads CASSQVTSETYYNEQFF. CDR3 nucleotide sequence: TGCGCCAGCAGCCAAGTAACTAGCGAGACTTACTACAATGAGCAGTTCTTC.